This record looks at one TCR beta chain sequence and its context. These data belong to a study of control samples from healthy donors and cancer patients. Assay: immunoSEQ multiplex PCR; the TCRdb copy retains only in-frame clones and omits some. There are around 170,000 clones in the sample; roughly 88% occur only once, and nearly 5% lies in the top ten. With 0 bases removed from V and 6 bases from J, the gap between germline ends came to 15 bases. Germline loops: CDR1 MGHRA, CDR2 YSYEKL. The CDR3 is 16 amino acids. This TCR was sampled from a woman aged 25 to 45 in good health. The specimen sequenced was blood. The V gene is TRBV4-1, the J gene TRBJ2-4, with D maybe TRBD2 (6 bases). CDR3 amino acids: CASSQDRGGGTNIQYF. CDR3 DNA sequence: TGCGCCAGCAGCCAAGATCGGGGAGGAGGTACAAACATTCAGTACTTC.